Below are 13 T cell receptor beta chains sequenced from a single sample in a study of T cells in Graves' hyperthyroidism and ophthalmopathy. The TCR beta CDR3 regions underwent amplification using RNA transcripts as the source. TCR CDR3 underwent first-round RT-PCR with the HTBI primer set. TCRdb re-called the multiplex PCR reads with MiXCR, one entry per CDR3 protein. The data show approximately 690,000 distinct CDR3 sequences, less than 25% seen once. Input material: blood. These receptors all stem from a man in his thirties or forties with Graves' ophthalmopathy.

The V gene is TRBV6-1, the J gene TRBJ2-3; D perhaps matches TRBD2 (5 bases). Trimming cost V 5 bases and J 5 bases, with 17 bases left between them. Germline CDR1 and CDR2: MNHNS and SASEGT. This CDR3 is built from 15 residues. CDR3 amino acids: CASSYSLASLDTQYF. In DNA, the CDR3 is TGTGCCAGCAGTTATTCTTTGGCTAGCTTAGATACGCAGTATTTT.

This clonotype was seen a few times. The CDR3, as DNA: TGTGCCAGCTCACCCACCCCCGGGCGGTCCTCCTACGAGCAGTACTTC. As protein: CASSPTPGRSSYEQYF. This chain joins TRBV18 and TRBJ2-7; no definite D call. The CDR3 contains 16 residues. The V gene's germline CDR1 is KGHSH and CDR2 LQKENI. Deletions cut 3 bases from V and 0 bases from J, with 15 bases between.

The V call is TRBV7-9, the J call TRBJ1-1; D call uncertain. V gave up 5 bases and J gave up 2 bases, with 12 bases separating them. Germline V gene sequence: CDR1 SEHNR, CDR2 FQNEAQ (reference sequence). The CDR3 has 14 amino acids. The CDR3 region has the DNA TGTGCCAGCAGCCCCAGAATACTTAACACTGAAGCTTTCTTT. Its translation: CASSPRILNTEAFF.

The genes are TRBV11-3 and TRBJ2-7; D remains ambiguous. Germline-derived CDR1 and CDR2 are SGHNT and YENEEA. The CDR3 extends over 15 amino acids. V gave up 0 bases and J gave up 2 bases, with 11 bases separating them. In DNA, the CDR3 is TGTGCCAGCAGCTTAGACAGGCCCTCCCCCTACGAGCAGTACTTC. Amino acids: CASSLDRPSPYEQYF.

This clonotype was seen a handful of times. This chain joins TRBV5-1 and TRBJ2-7; D remains ambiguous. Germline CDR1 reads SGHRS; CDR2 reads YFSETQ. This CDR3 comprises 14 residues. V gave up 0 bases and J gave up 3 bases, with 10 bases separating them. CDR3 region: CASSLEVFFYEQYF. CDR3 sequence (DNA): TGCGCCAGCAGCTTGGAAGTCTTTTTCTACGAGCAGTACTTC.

This clonotype was observed at least ten times. V is TRBV28 and J is TRBJ2-7, with D possibly matching TRBD1 (6 bases). This CDR3 has 13 amino acids. CDR1 MDHEN and CDR2 SYDVKM come from the germline V gene. Trimming pared 7 bases from V and 2 bases from J, leaving 12 bases between. The CDR3 DNA follows: TGTGCCAGCACCAAGGGACACACCTACGAGCAGTACTTC. Its protein product is CASTKGHTYEQYF. Complete variable domain (other parts from reference TRBV28 and TRBJ2-7): DVKVTQSSRYLVKRTGEKVFLECVQDMDHENMFWYRQDPGLGLRLIYFSYDVKMKEKGDIPEGYSVSREKKERFSLILESASTNQTSMYLCASTKGHTYEQYFGPGTRLTVT.

This clonotype came up many times. The chain links TRBV5-1 to TRBJ2-1, with 13 bases lining up with TRBD2. The CDR3 contains 15 residues. V lost 4 bases, J lost 6 bases, and 4 bases stayed unmatched. Germline values: CDR1 SGHRS, CDR2 YFSETQ. The CDR3, as DNA: TGCGCCAGCAGCACATGGACTAGCGGGAGCAATGAGCAGTTCTTC. Protein product: CASSTWTSGSNEQFF.

This clonotype was picked up many times. CDR3 sequence reads: CASSPDRGSEQYF. CDR3 sequence (DNA): TGTGCCAGCAGCCCGGACAGGGGATCCGAGCAGTACTTC. The chain employs TRBV11-2 and TRBJ2-7; 9 bases are shared with TRBD1. V was pared by 5 bases and J by 6 bases, with 5 bases of the junction left unmatched. Germline V CDR1 and CDR2: SGHAT, FQNNGV. This CDR3 is built from 13 residues.

The V and J genes are TRBV29-1 and TRBJ1-1; D remains unclear. Germline V gene data show CDR1 as SQVTM and CDR2 as ANQGSEA. This CDR3 region has 11 residues. V lost 4 bases and J lost 6, with 9 bases in between. The CDR3 DNA sequence: TGCAGCGTTGGCAGTCTCCCTGAAGCTTTCTTT. Translating it yields CSVGSLPEAFF.

There are a few counts of this clonotype. This sequence joins TRBV28 and TRBJ2-3; TRBD2 matches at 10 bases. CDR1 and CDR2 from the germline V gene are MDHEN and SYDVKM. V lost 2 bases and J lost 9; bases outside the gene matches: 20. The CDR3 runs to 19 residues. The CDR3 DNA sequence: TGTGCCAGCAGTTTAGGATTTGTAGCGGGAGGAGGACGGGTTAGGACGCAGTATTTT. Translation: CASSLGFVAGGGRVRTQYF.

The sample holds many counts of this clonotype. This sequence joins TRBV11-3 and TRBJ2-7; 7 bases map to TRBD2. The germline V gene encodes CDR1 SGHNT and CDR2 YENEEA. The CDR3 covers 14 residues. The ends lost 5 bases at V and 6 bases at J; junction bases unmatched: 10. The CDR3 bases are TGTGCCAGCAGCCCCCGAAGCGGGACGGGCGAGCAGTACTTC. It translates to CASSPRSGTGEQYF.

This clonotype was detected many times. The chain combines TRBV30 with TRBJ1-5, with 9 bases lining up with TRBD1. From germline, CDR1 is GTSNPN and CDR2 SVGIG (reference sequence). J gave up 3 bases and V 6 bases, and 9 bases lay outside the gene matches. The CDR3 is 15 amino acids. CDR3 DNA: TGTGCCTGTGCCGCCGGGACAGGGAACAATCAGCCCCAGCATTTT. Translation: CACAAGTGNNQPQHF.

This clonotype appeared many times. V gene TRBV7-2 combines with J gene TRBJ2-7, with 10 positions matching TRBD2. The CDR3 runs 23 residues. Unmatched junction bases numbered 31, after V lost 5 bases and J lost 3 bases. The germline V gene encodes CDR1 SGHTA and CDR2 FQGNSA. The DNA of the CDR3 is TGTGCCAGCAGCCACCCAACGTCGGACAGGGTAGGGACTAGCGCCCCGGAGGTCTACGAGCAGTACTTC. It yields the protein CASSHPTSDRVGTSAPEVYEQYF.